This T cell receptor beta chain appears in the sequencing data of a study of T cell responses to AZD1222 COVID-19 vaccine. Produced via immunoSEQ multiplex PCR; TCRdb's table is partial and in-frame only. The sample lists roughly 98,000 clones; approximately 91% were seen once. Germline V CDR1 and CDR2: GTSNPN, SVGIG (reference sequence). The CDR3 has 14 residues. Trimming cost V 2 bases and J 0 bases, with 10 bases left between them. Second-dose groups at about 4 or about 12 weeks were pooled. A word on this clone: Its antigen is still unknown.

Study-level findings and limits: The donors showed a predominance of white British ancestry and of females, with possible underestimation of clonal diversity. Nearly half of spike-specific TCRs reportedly go after variant regions that carry no mutations.

The sample was peripheral blood, taken 28 days after the second AZD1222 dose. This TCR came from an adult who received the AZD1222 COVID-19 vaccine. This rearrangement joins TRBV30 to TRBJ1-1, with no clear D. In DNA, the CDR3 is TGTGCCTGGAGTTCCCTTTCTTTGAACACTGAAGCTTTCTTT. It codes for CAWSSLSLNTEAFF.